The clone carrying this TCR beta chain has only a few counts. The entry originates in a study of T cells after yellow fever vaccination. TCRdb processed the 5' RACE reads anew with MiXCR; each CDR3 protein has one entry. The sample has more than 65,000 distinct CDR3 sequences; about an eighth are singletons. V was shortened by 1 base and J by 7 bases, with 4 bases between the two germline ends. The CDR3 loop spans 11 amino acids. CDR1 is SEHNR and CDR2 is FQNEAQ in the germline V gene (reference sequence). Sample: CD8+ T cells not binding an NS4B(214-222) dextramer, sorted from PBMCs, taken around 3 weeks after the first yellow fever vaccination. The receptor comes from a man aged 18 to 29 who received the YFV17D yellow fever vaccine. This chain links TRBV7-9 with TRBJ1-1; the D is unclear. The CDR3 DNA reads as TGTGCCAGCAGCTTAGTGAATGAAGCTTTCTTT. It encodes CASSLVNEAFF.